What follows describes a single T cell receptor beta chain. The data stem from a study of blood T cell repertoires in COVID-19. Across the study: Nucleic acid was either cDNA or gDNA, and it came from T cells, B-cell-depleted T cells, or PBMCs.

Using immunoSEQ multiplex PCR, the repertoire was profiled, and TCRdb retains in-frame clones only, with some absent. The data hold about 370,000 clones, with 90% observed a single time. The CDR3 totals 12 residues. This clonotype originated in a man between 18 and 35 years old with active or convalescent COVID-19. The sequenced sample was peripheral blood. The rearrangement links TRBV12-3 or TRBV12-4 to TRBJ1-1; maybe TRBD1 (6 bases). The CDR3 here is CATNRDGTEAFF. Here the CDR3 DNA reads TGTGCTACTAACAGGGACGGAACTGAAGCTTTCTTT.